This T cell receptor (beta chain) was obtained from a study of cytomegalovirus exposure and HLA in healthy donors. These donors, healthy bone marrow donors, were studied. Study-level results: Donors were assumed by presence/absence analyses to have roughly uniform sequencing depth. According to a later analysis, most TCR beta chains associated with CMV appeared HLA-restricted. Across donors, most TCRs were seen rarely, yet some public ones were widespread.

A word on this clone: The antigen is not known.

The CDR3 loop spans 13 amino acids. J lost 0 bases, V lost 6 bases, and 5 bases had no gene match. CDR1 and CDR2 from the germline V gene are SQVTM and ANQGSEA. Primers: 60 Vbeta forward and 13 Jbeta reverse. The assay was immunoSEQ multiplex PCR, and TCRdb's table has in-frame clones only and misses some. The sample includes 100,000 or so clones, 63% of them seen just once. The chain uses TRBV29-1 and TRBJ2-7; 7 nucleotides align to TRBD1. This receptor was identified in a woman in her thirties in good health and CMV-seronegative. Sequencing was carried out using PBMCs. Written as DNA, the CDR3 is TGCAGCGTAACAGGGGAAAGCTCCTACGAGCAGTACTTC. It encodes CSVTGESSYEQYF.